Below, 9 T cell receptor beta chains from the same sample are listed, as sequenced in a study of regulatory dendritic cells for organ transplantation. These receptors' antigens are unknown. Clones were read by immunoSEQ multiplex PCR, and TCRdb kept only the in-frame ones, dropping some. The repertoire holds about 12,000 clones, with approximately 79% as singletons. Allogeneic regulatory or mature dendritic cells were co-cultured for four to six days with CFSE-labeled sorted T cells at 1:10. The sample taken for sequencing was naive CD8+ T cells from blood cultured with regulatory dendritic cells. As for subset: CD45RA+ naive T cells. These receptors were taken from a human donor in good health.

The V and J genes are TRBV19 and TRBJ1-1; TRBD1 is a possible D gene (6 bases). Trimming removed 8 bases from V and 0 bases from J, with 16 bases in between. The CDR3 runs 15 residues. CDR1 and CDR2 from the germline V gene are LNHDA and SQIVND (reference sequence). For the CDR3, the DNA is TGTGCCAGTTTTAAACAGGGTACCTTGAACACTGAAGCTTTCTTT. Translation: CASFKQGTLNTEAFF.

V and J are TRBV5-8 and TRBJ2-3; D gene ambiguous. There are 13 residues in the CDR3. CDR1 and CDR2 from the germline V gene are SGHTS and YDEGEE. V was trimmed by 2 bases and J by 3 bases, leaving 7 bases between them. This CDR3 is CASSFTTTDTQYF. The CDR3 DNA reads TGTGCCAGCAGCTTCACTACGACAGATACGCAGTATTTT.

The rearrangement uses TRBV11-1 and TRBJ2-1; 8 positions agree with TRBD2. The trim removed 4 bases at V and 10 bases at J, leaving 15 bases unmatched. The CDR3 extends over 16 amino acids. The germline gives CDR1 SGHAT, CDR2 FQDESV (reference sequence). The CDR3 coding sequence is TGTGCCAGCAGCTCATTCATGGGCGGCGGGGGGATGGAGCAGTTCTTC. As protein: CASSSFMGGGGMEQFF.

The CDR3 is CASSPVNSRGDTQYF. CDR3 bases: TGCGCCAGCAGCCCCGTAAATAGCAGGGGTGATACGCAGTATTTT. The chain recombines TRBV5-1 with TRBJ2-3; the D gene is possibly TRBD1 (6 bases). V was cut by 4 bases and J by 6 bases, with 18 bases left in between. This CDR3 contains 15 residues. Germline V lookup: CDR1 SGHRS, CDR2 YFSETQ. Together with reference TRBV5-1 and TRBJ2-3, the CDR3 gives the full variable domain: KAGVTQTPRYLIKTRGQQVTLSCSPISGHRSVSWYQQTPGQGLQFLFEYFSETQRNKGNFPGRFSGRQFSNSRSEMNVSTLELGDSALYLCASSPVNSRGDTQYFGPGTRLTVL.

This rearrangement joins TRBV7-8 to TRBJ1-2; perhaps TRBD1 as D (5 bases). The germline V gene encodes CDR1 SGHVS and CDR2 FQNEAQ. The V and J ends lost 1 base and 6 bases respectively, with 9 bases between them. This CDR3 is 13 amino acids long. This chain's CDR3 is CASSLEQGNGYTF. CDR3 nucleotides: TGTGCCAGCAGCTTAGAGCAGGGCAATGGCTACACCTTC.

This rearrangement joins TRBV5-6 to TRBJ1-1; D gene ambiguous. Germline loops: CDR1 SGHDT, CDR2 YYEEEE. The V gene lost 8 bases and the J gene lost 0 bases, with 20 bases spanning the gap. There are 16 residues in the CDR3. The CDR3 sequence: CASNVARQWMNTEAFF. The DNA of the CDR3 is TGTGCCAGTAACGTGGCCAGACAATGGATGAACACTGAAGCTTTCTTT.

The sample holds one count of this clone. CDR3 sequence: CASSLGNGGFQGAYNEQFF. CDR3 DNA: TGTGCCAGCAGCTTAGGGAATGGGGGGTTTCAGGGGGCATACAATGAGCAGTTCTTC. This chain uses TRBV7-6 with TRBJ2-1; 8 bases line up with TRBD1. The V and J ends lost 1 base and 4 bases, in that order; junction bases with no gene match: 15. The germline V gene has CDR1 SGHVS and CDR2 FNYEAQ. The CDR3 consists of 19 residues. The full variable domain, rest sourced from reference TRBV7-6 and TRBJ2-1, is GAGVSQSPRYKVTKRGQDVALRCDPISGHVSLYWYRQALGQGPEFLTYFNYEAQQDKSGLPNDRFSAERPEGSISTLTIQRTEQRDSAMYRCASSLGNGGFQGAYNEQFFGPGTRLTVL.

The rearrangement joins TRBV7-9 to TRBJ1-1; TRBD1 is a possible D gene (6 bases). Germline CDR1 is SEHNR and CDR2 is FQNEAQ (reference sequence). CDR3 length: 14 residues. Trimming pared 1 base from V and 5 bases from J, leaving 11 bases between. CDR3 coding DNA: TGTGCCAGCAGCTTAGATGGACAGACGACTGAAGCTTTCTTT. This gives the protein CASSLDGQTTEAFF.

The chain has TRBV19 and TRBJ2-6, with 12 bases matching TRBD2. The CDR3 contains 18 residues. V lost 3 bases, J lost 0 bases, and 3 bases stayed unmatched. From germline, CDR1 is LNHDA and CDR2 SQIVND (reference sequence). CDR3 nucleotides: TGTGCCAGTAGTATCATACTAGCGGGGGGCTCTGGGGCCAACGTCCTGACTTTC. Protein: CASSIILAGGSGANVLTF.